The rows below give T cell receptor beta chains drawn from one sample of a study of PD-L1 blockade in urothelial cancer. Here immunoSEQ multiplex PCR was the method, and the copy in TCRdb shows in-frame clones only, minus some. The repertoire includes some 48,000 clones, roughly 80% of them detected once, and approximately 8.8% sits in the top ten. The sequenced sample was PBMCs, obtained around atezolizumab (anti-PD-L1) treatment. All receptors come from a man between 65 and 85 years old with urothelial cancer. CDR3s include the opening cysteine and the closing phenylalanine or tryptophan.

V gene,CDR3 protein
TRBV5-1,CASSPDSRGNQPQHF
TRBV11-2,CASSHPVPISSGNTIYF
TRBV7-7,CASSLRGGLAETQYF
TRBV18,CASSRGPRASSYEQYF
TRBV10-3,CAISDGSSYEQYF
TRBV10-1,CASSSSAGQSDNEQFF
TRBV6-5,CASSYSRLVPYNEQFF
TRBV5-5,CASSLIQGSNYGYTF
TRBV25-1,CASSEFGTGGETQYF
TRBV5-5,CASSHGGGGNEKLFF
TRBV5-6,CASSGGQGRLANYGYTF
TRBV7-8,CASSSDRVRETQYF
TRBV10-3,CAATYRAGDTQYF
TRBV27,CASLSTDSNTGELFF
TRBV2,CASLPSGVGGTEAFF
TRBV7-8,CASSPTRTGLGEQYF
TRBV5-5,CASSLGEFYGYTF
TRBV2,CASSGEWTALNTEAFF
TRBV2,CASSEALQGHRDF
TRBV19,CASSIERGKEAFF
TRBV11-2,CASSRLERPETQYF
TRBV5-4,CASSLGGQGRETQYF
TRBV6-6,CASSTGENTEAFF
TRBV25-1,CASRDRGWDEQFF
TRBV2,CASSEAVTLNTEAFF
TRBV28,CASSSETGSYEQYF
TRBV10-3,CAIGGTSGNYRQFF
TRBV7-2,CASSSRFLSNQPQHF
TRBV5-1,CASSPGGGVNGYTF
TRBV6-1,CASSQPLQGGGYTF
TRBV7-2,CASSQLAGAPDTQYF
TRBV4-1,CASSQEQGTEAFF
TRBV19,CASTRSLAPGELFF
TRBV6-5,CATSTGSSNQPQHF
TRBV6-5,CASSYSIVGQGGLAFF
TRBV28,CASSPGSSYEQYF
TRBV7-6,CASSLGRDRGLNQPQHF
TRBV30,CAWRAPLGVLAFLETQYF
TRBV9,CASSVETSVGVYNEQFF
TRBV6-1,CASSEGSVADTQYF
TRBV6-5,CASSYSWTGGNQPQHF
TRBV4-1,CASSQDSRPGADAFF
TRBV6-6,CASANRGHYEQYF
TRBV12-5,CASGSIDGGGIHTEAFF
TRBV11-1,CASRSTGGGYTF
TRBV7-2,CASRGQATSYEQYF
TRBV30,CAWRARSGIPYEQYF
TRBV6-6,CASSPQGWTNTEAFF
TRBV2,CASSERRGPRNTGELFF
TRBV18,CASSPPTGDRVGQPQHF
TRBV11-2,CASSGQGSEAFF
TRBV7-6,CASSLGQVRETQYF
TRBV5-1,CASSSRTGGRDTQYF
TRBV7-9,CASSPLVEAFF
TRBV19,CASIVRTGNMNTEAFF
TRBV19,CASSIFRGAGNTIYF
TRBV27,CASSLGGPRNEQFF